This T cell receptor beta chain was identified during a study of blood T cell repertoires in COVID-19. On the study more broadly: The United States, Italy and Spain were the sources of the acute and convalescent COVID-19 samples.

TCRdb keeps only in-frame clones here, not all; method: immunoSEQ multiplex PCR. The sample holds about 190,000 clones, roughly 84% seen once. The CDR3 is 17 residues long. Germline trimming cut 5 bases from V and 6 bases from J; bases unmatched to any gene: 15. Germline lookup yields CDR1 SGHNT and CDR2 YYREEE (reference sequence). Enrolled through a virtual design, the participants were between roughly 18 and 95 years of age and came from 24 US areas. This clonotype originated in a woman aged 30 to 39 who had recovered from COVID-19. This rearrangement joins TRBV5-4 to TRBJ1-5, with 9 bases that match TRBD1. The source material was PBMCs or T cells enriched from blood (not recorded which). The CDR3, as DNA: TGTGCCAGCAGTTTTGGGGGTACAGGGGGCGGAGGTCAGCCCCAGCATTTT. This encodes CASSFGGTGGGGQPQHF.